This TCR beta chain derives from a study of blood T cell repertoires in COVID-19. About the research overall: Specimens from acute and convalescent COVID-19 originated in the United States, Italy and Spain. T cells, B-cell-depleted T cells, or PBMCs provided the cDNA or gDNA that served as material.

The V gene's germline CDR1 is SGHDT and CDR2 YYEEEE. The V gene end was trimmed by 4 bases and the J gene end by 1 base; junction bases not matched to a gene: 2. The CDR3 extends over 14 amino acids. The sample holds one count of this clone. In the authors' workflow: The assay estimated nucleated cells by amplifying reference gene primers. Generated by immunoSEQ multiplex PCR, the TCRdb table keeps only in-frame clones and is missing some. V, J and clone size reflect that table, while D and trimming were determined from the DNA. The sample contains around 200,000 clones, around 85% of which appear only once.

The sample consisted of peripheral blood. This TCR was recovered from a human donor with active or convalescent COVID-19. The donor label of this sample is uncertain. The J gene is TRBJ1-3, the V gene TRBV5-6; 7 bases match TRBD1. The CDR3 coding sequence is TGTGCCAGCAGCCAGACAGGGTCTGGAAACACCATATATTTT. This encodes CASSQTGSGNTIYF. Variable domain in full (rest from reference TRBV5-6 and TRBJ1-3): DAGVTQSPTHLIKTRGQQVTLRCSPKSGHDTVSWYQQALGQGPQFIFQYYEEEERQRGNFPDRFSGHQFPNYSSELNVNALLLGDSALYLCASSQTGSGNTIYFGEGSWLTVV.